The 16 T cell receptor beta chains below were found in one sample sequenced in a study of T cell responses to AZD1222 COVID-19 vaccine. Sequencing was performed with immunoSEQ multiplex PCR; in TCRdb, only in-frame clones are kept and a portion is missing. This sample has 150,000 to 200,000 clones, with around 87% found just once. The sequencing used peripheral blood, collected on day 0 of MenACWY control vaccination. These receptors came from an adult in good health.

The chain recombines TRBV2 with TRBJ1-1; tentative D call: TRBD1 (5 bases). Germline CDR1 and CDR2: SNHLY and FYNNEI. The CDR3 extends over 16 amino acids. Trimming left V 6 bases short and J 11 bases short, with 28 bases between. CDR3 amino acids: CASSNPYDSNRGWAFF. CDR3 coding DNA: TGTGCCAGCAGCAACCCCTACGACAGTAATAGAGGTTGGGCTTTCTTT.

The rearrangement uses TRBV19 and TRBJ2-1; perhaps D is TRBD1 or TRBD2 (6 bases each). The CDR3 extends over 15 amino acids. The V and J ends lost 3 bases and 4 bases respectively, with 13 bases between them. CDR1 is LNHDA and CDR2 is SQIVND in the germline V gene (reference sequence). The CDR3 loop is CASSIYRGPYNEQFF. The CDR3 DNA reads TGTGCCAGTAGTATTTACCGGGGGCCATACAATGAGCAGTTCTTC.

This clone came up once. The chain is built from TRBV30 and TRBJ2-7, with 8 bases aligning to TRBD2. CDR1 and CDR2 (germline): GTSNPN, SVGIG (reference sequence). The J segment lost 3 bases and the V segment lost 0 bases, leaving 10 bases of the junction unmatched. CDR3 size: 16 residues. For the CDR3, the DNA is TGTGCCTGGAGTGTAGGTACCCAGCGGGAGAGCTACGAGCAGTACTTC. This translates into CAWSVGTQRESYEQYF.

The chain has TRBV7-9 and TRBJ1-1; unclear D gene. V was cut by 3 bases and J by 0 bases, with 11 bases left in between. CDR1 and CDR2 (germline): SEHNR, FQNEAQ (reference sequence). This CDR3 contains 15 residues. Here the CDR3 reads CASSLREGMNTEAFF. CDR3 bases: TGTGCCAGCAGCTTGAGGGAAGGCATGAACACTGAAGCTTTCTTT.

V and J are TRBV30 and TRBJ2-7, with 8 nucleotides matching TRBD1. V lost 3 bases and J lost 2; bases outside the gene matches: 3. This CDR3 has 13 amino acids. Looked up from germline, CDR1 is GTSNPN and CDR2 is SVGIG (reference sequence). The CDR3 is CAWRRGQAYEQYF. The CDR3 bases are TGTGCCTGGAGACGGGGACAGGCCTACGAGCAGTACTTC.

This clone occurred once. The J gene is TRBJ2-1, the V gene TRBV2; TRBD2 matches 15 bases. The ends lost 10 bases at V and 7 bases at J; junction bases unmatched: 5. There are 14 residues in the CDR3. CDR1 SNHLY and CDR2 FYNNEI come from the germline V gene. CDR3: CATGLAGGNNEQFF. The DNA for the CDR3 is TGTGCCACCGGACTAGCGGGAGGGAATAATGAGCAGTTCTTC.

The chain is built from TRBV19 and TRBJ1-3, with TRBD1 identical over 7 bases. CDR3 size: 14 residues. Unmatched junction bases numbered 10, after V lost 10 bases and J lost 4 bases. The germline V gene has CDR1 LNHDA and CDR2 SQIVND (reference sequence). DNA for the CDR3: TGTGCCACGTCCCAACAGGGGCCAGGAAACACCATATATTTT. This gives the protein CATSQQGPGNTIYF.

The CDR3 protein is CASSSRRGAYYGYTF. As DNA, the CDR3 is TGTGCCAGCAGCTCCCGCAGGGGAGCTTACTATGGCTACACCTTC. V gene TRBV5-8 combines with J gene TRBJ1-2; tentatively, D is TRBD1 (6 bases). The V and J ends lost 3 bases and 3 bases respectively, with 15 bases between them. This CDR3 is 15 amino acids long. Germline CDR1 is SGHTS and CDR2 is YDEGEE.

With regard to this clone: Other DNA sequences in this specimen translate into the identical CDR3. The V call is TRBV5-1, the J call TRBJ1-3; 9 bases agree with TRBD1. CDR3 size: 15 residues. Germline V gives CDR1 SGHRS, CDR2 YFSETQ. V was pared by 4 bases and J by 0 bases, with 2 bases of the junction left unmatched. DNA of the CDR3: TGCGCCAGCAGCCTGACAGGGGGCTCTGGAAACACCATATATTTT. Encoded protein: CASSLTGGSGNTIYF.

The chain carries TRBV24-1 and TRBJ1-4, with D perhaps TRBD1 (6 bases). Deletions cut 2 bases from V and 8 bases from J, with 17 bases between. Germline lookup yields CDR1 KGHDR and CDR2 SFDVKD. This CDR3 has 16 residues. CDR3 in amino acids: CATSDYRTAWKEKLFF. The CDR3 DNA reads as TGTGCCACCAGTGATTATAGGACAGCGTGGAAAGAAAAACTGTTTTTT.

In its sample, this clone was seen a few times. The rearrangement uses TRBV6-1 and TRBJ2-7; D gene ambiguous. CDR3 length equals 12 residues. Germline V gene lookup returns CDR1 MNHNS and CDR2 SASEGT. Trimming took 2 bases from V and 5 from J, leaving 7 bases between them. The CDR3 here is CASSEPWDEQYF. CDR3 nucleotides: TGTGCCAGCAGTGAACCGTGGGACGAGCAGTACTTC.

The rearrangement joins TRBV5-1 to TRBJ2-7; 8 bases align to TRBD1. Germline V gives CDR1 SGHRS, CDR2 YFSETQ. The V and J ends lost 0 bases and 0 bases, in that order; junction bases with no gene match: 2. CDR3 size: 15 residues. DNA for the CDR3: TGCGCCAGCAGCTTGGTTGGGACAGGCTCCTACGAGCAGTACTTC. Its translation is CASSLVGTGSYEQYF.

V and J are TRBV7-2 and TRBJ1-1; D may be TRBD1 (5 bases). The CDR3 sequence is 15 residues long. Germline assignment: CDR1 SGHTA and CDR2 FQGNSA. V was trimmed by 2 bases and J by 0 bases, leaving 10 bases between them. CDR3 DNA: TGTGCCAGCAGCTTAAGGGCAGGGATGAACACTGAAGCTTTCTTT. Its translation: CASSLRAGMNTEAFF.

This chain joins TRBV6-6 and TRBJ2-1, with 7 bases aligning to TRBD2. V was clipped by 7 bases and J by 10 bases; unmatched bases: 7. This CDR3 spans 12 amino acids. The germline CDR1 and CDR2 sequences are MNHNY and SVGAGI (reference sequence). CDR3 region: CASKTGTKEQFF. The CDR3 DNA sequence: TGTGCCAGCAAAACCGGGACTAAAGAGCAGTTCTTC.

The chain has TRBV3-1 (or the pseudogene TRBV3-2) and TRBJ1-5, with D perhaps matching TRBD1 (6 bases). Germline CDR1 and CDR2: LGHDT and YNNKEL (reference sequence). V shed 0 bases and J shed 2 bases, with 11 bases lying between them. The CDR3 has 16 residues. The CDR3 spells CASSQEGGTRNQPQHF. The CDR3 nucleotides read TGTGCCAGCAGCCAAGAAGGGGGGACTCGCAATCAGCCCCAGCATTTT.

The chain links TRBV29-1 to TRBJ2-1; possibly TRBD2 for D (6 bases). Looked up from germline, CDR1 is SQVTM and CDR2 is ANQGSEA. The CDR3 has 13 residues. V was shortened by 4 bases and J by 4 bases, with 11 bases between the two germline ends. The CDR3 DNA reads TGCAGCGTTGCCGGACTATCGTACAATGAGCAGTTCTTC. Residues: CSVAGLSYNEQFF.